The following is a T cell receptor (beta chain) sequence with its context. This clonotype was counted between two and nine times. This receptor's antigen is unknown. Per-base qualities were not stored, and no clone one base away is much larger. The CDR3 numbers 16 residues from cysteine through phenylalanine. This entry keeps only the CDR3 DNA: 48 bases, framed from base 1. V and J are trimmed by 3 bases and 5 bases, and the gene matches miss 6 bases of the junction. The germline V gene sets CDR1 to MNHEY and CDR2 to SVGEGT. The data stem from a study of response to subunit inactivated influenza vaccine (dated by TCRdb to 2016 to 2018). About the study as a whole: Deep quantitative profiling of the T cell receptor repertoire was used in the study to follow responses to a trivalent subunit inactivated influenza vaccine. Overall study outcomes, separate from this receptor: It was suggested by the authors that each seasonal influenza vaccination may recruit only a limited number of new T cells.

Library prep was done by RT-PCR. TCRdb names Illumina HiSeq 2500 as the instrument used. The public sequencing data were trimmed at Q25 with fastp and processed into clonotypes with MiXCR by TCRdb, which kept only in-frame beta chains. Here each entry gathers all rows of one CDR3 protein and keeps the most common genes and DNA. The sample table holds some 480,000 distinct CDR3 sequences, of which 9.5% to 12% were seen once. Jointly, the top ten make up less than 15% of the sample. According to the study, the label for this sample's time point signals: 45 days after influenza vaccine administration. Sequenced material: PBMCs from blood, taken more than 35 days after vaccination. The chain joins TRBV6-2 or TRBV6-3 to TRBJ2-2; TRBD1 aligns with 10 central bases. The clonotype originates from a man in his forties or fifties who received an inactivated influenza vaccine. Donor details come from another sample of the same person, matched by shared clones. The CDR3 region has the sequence CASSYPGQGNTGELFF. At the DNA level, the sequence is TGTGCCAGCAGTTATCCGGGACAGGGGAATACCGGGGAGCTGTTTTTT.